This TCR beta chain was found in a study of regulatory T cells in long-lasting Graves disease. Time point meaning: newly diagnosed GD, antithyroid drugs for less than 3 months. After RNA was extracted from PBMCs, the TCR library was made from it. V was shortened by 4 bases and J by 10 bases, with 17 bases between the two germline ends. Germline lookup yields CDR1 MDHEN and CDR2 SYDVKM. The length of the CDR3 is 14 residues. The TCR beta library used iRepertoire HTBI primers with Arm-PCR amplification of CDR3. From the multiplex PCR reads, TCRdb called clonotypes with MiXCR, one entry per CDR3 protein. The repertoire holds 400,000 to 450,000 distinct CDR3 sequences, around 15% seen once, with over 8.5% in the top ten. This clonotype has a count of ten or more. These data also featured in a second study, about T cells in Graves' hyperthyroidism and ophthalmopathy.

The sequence was obtained from a young woman with Graves disease. The chain links TRBV28 to TRBJ1-5; D might be TRBD1 (6 bases). Sequencing used peripheral blood mononuclear cells (PBMCs), obtained at new diagnosis, from a patient treated with antithyroid drugs. The CDR3 spells CASSSGRGEYPQHF. Here the CDR3 DNA reads TGTGCCAGCAGTTCAGGCAGGGGAGAATACCCCCAGCATTTT. Combining the CDR3 with reference TRBV28 and TRBJ1-5 gives the whole variable domain DVKVTQSSRYLVKRTGEKVFLECVQDMDHENMFWYRQDPGLGLRLIYFSYDVKMKEKGDIPEGYSVSREKKERFSLILESASTNQTSMYLCASSSGRGEYPQHFGDGTRLSIL.